These 17 T cell receptor beta chains were all obtained from the same sample, sequenced in a study of cytomegalovirus exposure and HLA in healthy donors. Primers for the PCR totalled 60 Vbeta and 13 Jbeta. This table comes from immunoSEQ multiplex PCR, and its TCRdb copy is limited to in-frame clones, with some not included. The sample lists over 100,000 clones; around 66% were seen once. Specimen: PBMCs. The receptors shown here come from a middle-aged woman in good health and CMV-seropositive.

This clone showed up many times. This chain uses TRBV14 with TRBJ2-7, with D hard to call. Trimming took off 4 bases at V and 7 bases at J, with 11 bases between the two ends. This CDR3 is 12 amino acids long. Per germline, CDR1 SGHDN and CDR2 FVKESK. The chain's CDR3 is CASSPQSREQYF. CDR3 nucleotides: TGTGCCAGCAGCCCACAATCGAGGGAGCAGTACTTC.

The V call is TRBV5-8, the J call TRBJ1-4, with D possibly matching TRBD1 (5 bases). This CDR3 is built from 17 residues. V gave up 5 bases and J gave up 1 base, with 18 bases separating them. Germline values: CDR1 SGHTS, CDR2 YDEGEE. CDR3 DNA sequence: TGTGCCAGCAGTTGGGGAGGAGGGGCAGGAACTAATGAAAAACTGTTTTTT. It specifies CASSWGGGAGTNEKLFF.

The sample holds a few counts of this clone. J is TRBJ1-2 and V is TRBV28; tentative D call: TRBD1 (6 bases). This CDR3 comprises 15 residues. Trimming took off 7 bases at V and 11 bases at J, with 26 bases between the two ends. CDR1 MDHEN and CDR2 SYDVKM come from the germline V gene. The CDR3 nucleotides are TGTGCCAGCATCCAACCCGACTACGGGACATGGATTTACACCTTC. Amino acid sequence: CASIQPDYGTWIYTF.

The rearrangement uses TRBV2 and TRBJ2-3; the D is unclear. Germline V gene sequence: CDR1 SNHLY, CDR2 FYNNEI. The length of the CDR3 is 15 residues. The V gene lost 0 bases and the J gene lost 2 bases, with 9 bases spanning the gap. CDR3 sequence reads: CASSEALVSTDTQYF. CDR3 nucleotides: TGTGCCAGCAGTGAAGCGTTAGTTTCCACAGATACGCAGTATTTT.

This chain uses TRBV4-1 with TRBJ1-3; 7 positions match TRBD1. The CDR3 length is 16 residues. V trimming: 4 bases; J trimming: 4 bases; junction bases outside the gene matches: 10. Germline V gives CDR1 MGHRA, CDR2 YSYEKL. Here the CDR3 DNA reads TGCGCCAGCAGCCTGGATGAGGGGGCCGGCGGAAACACCATATATTTT. Its protein product is CASSLDEGAGGNTIYF.

The chain uses TRBV21-1 and TRBJ1-5. TRBV21-1 is a recognized pseudogene. The CDR3 runs to 17 residues. The CDR3 DNA is TGTGCCAGCAGCAACTCAGCGCGGGTGTATAGCAATCAGCCCCAGCATTTT. Translating it yields CASSNSARVYSNQPQHF.

Remarks on this clone: At one boundary the junction diverges from the germline segment, which might be a read error. The chain links TRBV7-7 to TRBJ1-3, with 10 bases fitting TRBD1. The germline V gene encodes CDR1 SSHAT and CDR2 FNYEAQ (reference sequence). The CDR3 length is 19 residues. The CDR3 here is CASSPLGRQGASSRNTIYF. The CDR3 DNA sequence: TGTGCTAGCAGCCCCCTCGGGAGACAGGGGGCAAGTTCCCGAAACACCATATATTTT. The whole variable domain, filled in from reference TRBV7-7 and TRBJ1-3, reads GAGVSQSPRYKVTKRGQDVTLRCDPISSHATLYWYQQALGQGPEFLTYFNYEAQPDKSGLPSDRFSAERPEGSISTLTIQRTEQRDSAMYRCASSPLGRQGASSRNTIYFGEGSWLTVV.

The chain links TRBV9 to TRBJ2-1; 7 nucleotides align to TRBD1. This CDR3 is 15 amino acids long. Germline V lookup: CDR1 SGDLS, CDR2 YYNGEE. Losses at the gene ends were 4 bases for V and 8 bases for J; bases not matched to a gene: 12. In nucleotides, the CDR3 is TGTGCCAGCAGCCAAGAGGGGGCGAAGATAGATGAGCAGTTCTTC. As protein: CASSQEGAKIDEQFF.

V usage is TRBV2 and J usage is TRBJ1-2; tentatively, D is TRBD1 (5 bases). Germline lookup yields CDR1 SNHLY and CDR2 FYNNEI. Trimming removed 4 bases from V and 2 bases from J, with 8 bases in between. The CDR3 length is 13 residues. CDR3 amino acids: CASSGGRNYGYTF. CDR3 DNA: TGTGCCAGCAGTGGGGGCAGAAACTATGGCTACACCTTC.

This clone occurred a few times. The chain recombines TRBV30 with TRBJ1-2; D call uncertain. V was cut by 1 base and J by 4 bases, with 13 bases left in between. This CDR3 contains 14 residues. Germline-derived CDR1 and CDR2 are GTSNPN and SVGIG (reference sequence). The CDR3 loop is CAWSGVDFPYGYTF. The CDR3 coding sequence is TGTGCCTGGAGTGGGGTCGACTTCCCCTATGGCTACACCTTC.

This chain uses TRBV19 with TRBJ2-7, with 7 nucleotides matching TRBD1. V gave up 6 bases and J gave up 6 bases; unmatched junction bases: 8. Germline assignment: CDR1 LNHDA and CDR2 SQIVND (reference sequence). The length of the CDR3 is 13 residues. CDR3 nucleotides: TGTGCCAGTAGCCCGACAGGGTTGAGCGAGCAGTACTTC. Encoded protein: CASSPTGLSEQYF.

This clone was observed a handful of times. This rearrangement joins TRBV5-6 to TRBJ1-1; D ambiguous. This CDR3 has 13 amino acids. V was pared by 0 bases and J by 8 bases, with 11 bases between. From germline, CDR1 is SGHDT and CDR2 YYEEEE. CDR3 sequence reads: CASSLGGQLEAFF. CDR3 nucleotide sequence: TGTGCCAGCAGCTTGGGTGGGCAGCTAGAAGCTTTCTTT.

V is TRBV19 and J is TRBJ1-3; D possibly corresponds to TRBD1 (5 bases). The V gene lost 7 bases and the J gene lost 2 bases, with 15 bases spanning the gap. Germline CDR1 and CDR2: LNHDA and SQIVND (reference sequence). The CDR3 totals 15 residues. The CDR3 bases are TGTGCCAGTACCCTTAACTCAGGGACTGGAAACACCATATATTTT. Translating it yields CASTLNSGTGNTIYF.

The CDR3 region is CASSQQINSNQPQHF. The CDR3 DNA is TGTGCCAGCAGTCAACAGATCAATAGCAATCAGCCCCAGCATTTT. The chain couples TRBV6-5 to TRBJ1-5; D is unresolved. The CDR3 spans 15 residues. Looked up from germline, CDR1 is MNHEY and CDR2 is SVGAGI. The V end lost 5 bases, the J end lost 0 bases, and 11 bases lay between the germline ends.

V is TRBV9 and J is TRBJ1-1; 12 bases map to TRBD1. The germline CDR1 and CDR2 sequences are SGDLS and YYNGEE. Trimming at V came to 0 bases and at J to 5 bases, leaving 14 bases not matched to a gene. The CDR3 contains 19 residues. The CDR3, as DNA: TGTGCCAGCAGCGTAGATGGGGGGGGGACAGGGGGCGGAAGGACTGAAGCTTTCTTT. Its translation is CASSVDGGGTGGGRTEAFF.

By share, this clone ranks as medium-sized. This chain links TRBV5-1 with TRBJ1-1; D uncertain. CDR1 SGHRS and CDR2 YFSETQ come from the germline V gene. The germline V and J ends were trimmed by 7 bases and 1 base, with 14 bases remaining between them. This CDR3 is 14 amino acids long. The CDR3, as DNA: TGCGCCAGCTACCTTGTGGCAGGGAACACTGAAGCTTTCTTT. Encoded protein: CASYLVAGNTEAFF.

The CDR3 protein is CASSLQGARRTGELFF. DNA for the CDR3: TGTGCCAGCAGCCTTCAGGGGGCGCGTCGCACCGGGGAGCTGTTTTTT. The V call is TRBV13, the J call TRBJ2-2; 8 bases are shared with TRBD1. The CDR3 consists of 16 residues. J lost 4 bases, V lost 5 bases, and 9 bases had no gene match. The germline CDR1 and CDR2 sequences are PRHDT and FYEKMQ (reference sequence).